This T cell receptor beta chain was retrieved from a study of T cells in Graves' hyperthyroidism and ophthalmopathy. Pregnant or lactating patients were excluded, as were those with uncontrolled infection or other autoimmune disease. This CDR3 comprises 16 residues. Trimming left V 2 bases short and J 4 bases short, with 15 bases between. The germline CDR1 and CDR2 sequences are MNHNY and SVGAGI (reference sequence). Authors of the study amplified TCR beta CDR3 regions from RNA transcripts. The HTBI primer set drove a first-round RT-PCR of the TCR CDR3. TCRdb reanalysed the multiplex PCR reads using MiXCR and keeps one entry per CDR3 protein. Among roughly 360,000 distinct CDR3 sequences listed, about 14% were seen once.

The chain has TRBV6-6 and TRBJ1-5, with TRBD1 as a possible D gene (5 bases). This clonotype was sampled from a man aged 30-40 years with Graves' hyperthyroidism that later progressed to Graves' ophthalmopathy. Sequencing was done on a sample of blood. CDR3 residues: CASSYPRAGGNQPQHF. The CDR3 DNA is TGTGCCAGCAGTTACCCCCGGGCCGGGGGGAATCAGCCCCAGCATTTT.